This TCR beta chain was captured by sequencing in a study of blood T cell repertoires in COVID-19. CDR1 is SGHRS, CDR2 YFSETQ, per germline. The V and J ends lost 1 base and 8 bases, in that order; junction bases with no gene match: 9. The CDR3 is made up of 16 amino acids. Original methodology: Amplifying reference gene primers gave estimates of nucleated cell counts. The method was immunoSEQ multiplex PCR; TCRdb's version includes in-frame clones alone and lacks a portion of them. That table is the source of V, J and clone size, and D and trimming were worked out from the DNA. The sample includes roughly 100,000 clones, about 87% seen only once; the top ten take 17%.

Sequencing was done on a sample of peripheral blood. The TCR sequence derives from a human donor in a cohort sampled during active COVID-19. This chain uses TRBV5-1 with TRBJ2-1; 10 bases fit TRBD2. CDR3: CASSLLPSGGTHEQFF. CDR3 bases: TGCGCCAGCAGCTTGCTACCTAGCGGGGGTACCCATGAGCAGTTCTTC.